This TCR beta chain was documented in a study of control samples from healthy donors and cancer patients. This clone was found a few times. The assay was immunoSEQ multiplex PCR, and TCRdb's table has in-frame clones only and misses some. This sample has about 61,000 clones, with 90% found just once. CDR1 and CDR2 from the germline V gene are SGHAT and FQNNGV. This CDR3 contains 13 residues. V was clipped by 1 base and J by 10 bases, with 11 bases between them. The chain combines TRBV11-2 with TRBJ2-1, with a tentative D call TRBD1 (6 bases). The TCR comes from a man aged 55-75 years with colorectal cancer. Material: PBMCs. The CDR3 DNA follows: TGTGCCAGCAGCTTAGTAACAGGGCTCGAGCAGTTCTTC. Amino acid sequence: CASSLVTGLEQFF.